This TCR beta chain was sequenced in a study of T cells in Graves' hyperthyroidism and ophthalmopathy. What was amplified from RNA transcripts were TCR beta CDR3 regions. Initially, a first-round RT-PCR of the TCR CDR3 employed the HTBI primer set. TCRdb fed the multiplex PCR reads into MiXCR, producing one record per CDR3 protein. The sample holds 500,000 to 750,000 distinct CDR3 sequences, 14% seen once. In germline, CDR1 is MGHRA, CDR2 YSYEKL. The CDR3 consists of 15 residues. V was cut by 10 bases and J by 1 base, with 19 bases left in between. This clonotype was sampled from a woman between 18 and 29 years old with Graves' ophthalmopathy. The chain uses TRBV4-1 and TRBJ1-1; a weak D match, TRBD1 (6 bases). Source material: blood. Written as DNA, the CDR3 is TGCGCCACCAAAGATTGGATACAGGGGAACACTGAAGCTTTCTTT. This sequence encodes CATKDWIQGNTEAFF.